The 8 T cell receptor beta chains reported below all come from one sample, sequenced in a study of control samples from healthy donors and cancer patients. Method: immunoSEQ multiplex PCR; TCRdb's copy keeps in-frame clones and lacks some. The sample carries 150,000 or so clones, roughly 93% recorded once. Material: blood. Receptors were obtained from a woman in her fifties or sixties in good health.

The CDR3 bases are TGCGCCAGCAGCGTGACCGGGGGGTCAACTAATGAAAAACTGTTTTTT. Amino acid sequence: CASSVTGGSTNEKLFF. V is TRBV5-1 and J is TRBJ1-4, with D possibly TRBD1 on 5 matching bases. Germline V gene lookup returns CDR1 SGHRS and CDR2 YFSETQ. This CDR3 region has 16 residues. V shed 4 bases and J shed 0 bases, with 13 bases lying between them. The full variable domain, completed using reference TRBV5-1 and TRBJ1-4, is KAGVTQTPRYLIKTRGQQVTLSCSPISGHRSVSWYQQTPGQGLQFLFEYFSETQRNKGNFPGRFSGRQFSNSRSEMNVSTLELGDSALYLCASSVTGGSTNEKLFFGSGTQLSVL.

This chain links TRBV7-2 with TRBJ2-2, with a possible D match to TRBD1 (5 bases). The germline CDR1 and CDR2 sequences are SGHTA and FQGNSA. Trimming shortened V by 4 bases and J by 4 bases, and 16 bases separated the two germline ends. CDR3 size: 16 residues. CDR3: CASSSEPGLRTGELFF. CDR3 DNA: TGTGCCAGCAGCTCTGAACCAGGGTTACGCACCGGGGAGCTGTTTTTT.

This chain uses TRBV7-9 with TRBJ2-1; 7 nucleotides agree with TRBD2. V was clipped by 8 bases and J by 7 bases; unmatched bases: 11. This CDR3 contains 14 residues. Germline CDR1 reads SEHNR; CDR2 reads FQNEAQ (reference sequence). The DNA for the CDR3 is TGTGCCAGCGGTCAAGCTAGCGGCAGGAATGAGCAGTTCTTC. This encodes CASGQASGRNEQFF.

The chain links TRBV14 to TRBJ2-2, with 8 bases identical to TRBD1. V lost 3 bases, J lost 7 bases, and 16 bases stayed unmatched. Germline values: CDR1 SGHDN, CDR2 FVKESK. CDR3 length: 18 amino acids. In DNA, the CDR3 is TGTGCCAGCAGCCACGCCCCGTTTTGGACAGGGAGGTTCGGGGAGCTGTTTTTT. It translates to CASSHAPFWTGRFGELFF.

The CDR3 loop is CASKGSRGEKLFF. CDR3 bases: TGTGCCAGTAAAGGTAGTCGCGGCGAAAAACTGTTTTTT. This chain connects TRBV19 to TRBJ1-4, with no clear D. This CDR3 contains 13 residues. Germline CDR1 LNHDA, CDR2 SQIVND (reference sequence). V was cut by 7 bases and J by 8 bases, with 14 bases left in between.

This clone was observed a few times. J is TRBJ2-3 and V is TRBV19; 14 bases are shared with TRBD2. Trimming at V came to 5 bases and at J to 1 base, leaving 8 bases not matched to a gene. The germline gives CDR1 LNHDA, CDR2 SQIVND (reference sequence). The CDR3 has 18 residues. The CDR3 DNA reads TGTGCCAGTAGTCTGACTAGCGGGGGGGCAGGCGGCACAGATACGCAGTATTTT. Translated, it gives CASSLTSGGAGGTDTQYF.

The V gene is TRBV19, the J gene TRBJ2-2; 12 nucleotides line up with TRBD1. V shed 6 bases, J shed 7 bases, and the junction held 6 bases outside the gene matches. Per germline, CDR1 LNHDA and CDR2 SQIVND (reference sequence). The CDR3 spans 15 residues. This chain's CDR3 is CASSRGQGADGELFF. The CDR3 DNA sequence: TGTGCCAGTAGCAGGGGACAGGGGGCGGACGGGGAGCTGTTTTTT.

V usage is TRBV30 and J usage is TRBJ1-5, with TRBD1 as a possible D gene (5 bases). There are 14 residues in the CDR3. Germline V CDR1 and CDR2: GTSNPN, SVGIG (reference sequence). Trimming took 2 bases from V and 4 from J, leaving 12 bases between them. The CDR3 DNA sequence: TGTGCCTGGAGTTGGGGCACGGGAAATCAGCCCCAGCATTTT. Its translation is CAWSWGTGNQPQHF. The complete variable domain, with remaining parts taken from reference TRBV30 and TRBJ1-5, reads SQTIHQWPATLVQPVGSPLSLECTVEGTSNPNLYWYRQAAGRGLQLLFYSVGIGQISSEVPQNLSASRPQDRQFILSSKKLLLSDSGFYLCAWSWGTGNQPQHFGDGTRLSIL.